These T cell receptor beta chains were read from a single sample in a study of blood T cell repertoires in COVID-19. Profiled with immunoSEQ multiplex PCR; TCRdb holds only in-frame clones, not every one. The sample yields approximately 53,000 clones, 81% seen once. Material: peripheral blood. The receptors here all came from a woman of 80 years or more with COVID-19, enrolled during active disease. Both conserved end residues are trimmed from each CDR3. The order of the fields is V gene, CDR3 protein.

v_call: TRBV2
cdr3_aa: ASKMSGFYQPQH

v_call: TRBV18
cdr3_aa: ASSPPEVYEQY

v_call: TRBV5-1
cdr3_aa: ASSPRTSGLGEQF

v_call: TRBV28
cdr3_aa: ASSIQVVSSPLH

v_call: TRBV3-1/TRBV3-2
cdr3_aa: ASSQQAGVSYNEQF

v_call: TRBV6-5
cdr3_aa: ASSLGDRMNTEAF

v_call: TRBV12-3/TRBV12-4
cdr3_aa: ASSKTGTSPLH

v_call: TRBV18
cdr3_aa: ASSPPGTTYNEQF

v_call: TRBV2
cdr3_aa: ASSGGQGARDTQY

v_call: TRBV16
cdr3_aa: ASSRTQGSRNSPLH

v_call: TRBV6-5
cdr3_aa: ASSLSRDTQY

v_call: TRBV29-1
cdr3_aa: SVGDSGQPQH

v_call: TRBV5-1
cdr3_aa: ASSLEQGYNSPLH

v_call: TRBV20-1
cdr3_aa: SASSGHYEQY

v_call: TRBV30
cdr3_aa: ASGQGYGYT

v_call: TRBV2
cdr3_aa: ASSIQGQQY

v_call: TRBV7-2
cdr3_aa: ASSLVKVATSGRNEQY

v_call: TRBV25-1
cdr3_aa: ASRTNTGSNTGELF

v_call: TRBV29-1
cdr3_aa: SVDHGNTIY

v_call: TRBV9
cdr3_aa: ASSAWSGQGADEKLF

v_call: TRBV4-2
cdr3_aa: ASSQDKTANIQY

v_call: TRBV29-1
cdr3_aa: SVGGELAGTNEQF

v_call: TRBV28
cdr3_aa: ASSPGGGGETQY

v_call: TRBV5-1
cdr3_aa: ASSLRQGVQETQY

v_call: TRBV5-1
cdr3_aa: ASSLDPSNQPQH

v_call: TRBV21-1
cdr3_aa: ASSKQTGNTEQF

v_call: TRBV7-9
cdr3_aa: ASSPGLAGYEQF

v_call: TRBV2
cdr3_aa: AIRPGLASTDTQY

v_call: TRBV27
cdr3_aa: ASSLAPNTGELF

v_call: TRBV2
cdr3_aa: ASSEENRAGTDTQY

v_call: TRBV19
cdr3_aa: ASSITPSYEQY

v_call: TRBV5-6
cdr3_aa: ASSQGRLNQPQH

v_call: TRBV7-9
cdr3_aa: ASSPPRDTTNYGYT

v_call: TRBV28
cdr3_aa: ASTQLTGAGYT

v_call: TRBV2
cdr3_aa: ASIPRLAGQTGSTDTQY

v_call: TRBV3-1/TRBV3-2
cdr3_aa: ASSRPQQGASSYNEQF

v_call: TRBV7-9
cdr3_aa: ASSTRKRDNFNEQF

v_call: TRBV3-1/TRBV3-2
cdr3_aa: ASTQSGLATGNEQF

v_call: TRBV27
cdr3_aa: ASSLLLAGALNTQY

v_call: TRBV5-5
cdr3_aa: ASSLAIGGTTETQY

v_call: TRBV3-1/TRBV3-2
cdr3_aa: ASSQTGDRTEAF

v_call: TRBV30
cdr3_aa: AWSSPGLAGNEQF

v_call: TRBV19
cdr3_aa: ASSIDGQFPYEQY

v_call: TRBV7-8
cdr3_aa: ASSLGGGRFTHEQY

v_call: TRBV19
cdr3_aa: ASSSVGASYGYT

v_call: TRBV2
cdr3_aa: ASSEDLRLAGSTDTQY